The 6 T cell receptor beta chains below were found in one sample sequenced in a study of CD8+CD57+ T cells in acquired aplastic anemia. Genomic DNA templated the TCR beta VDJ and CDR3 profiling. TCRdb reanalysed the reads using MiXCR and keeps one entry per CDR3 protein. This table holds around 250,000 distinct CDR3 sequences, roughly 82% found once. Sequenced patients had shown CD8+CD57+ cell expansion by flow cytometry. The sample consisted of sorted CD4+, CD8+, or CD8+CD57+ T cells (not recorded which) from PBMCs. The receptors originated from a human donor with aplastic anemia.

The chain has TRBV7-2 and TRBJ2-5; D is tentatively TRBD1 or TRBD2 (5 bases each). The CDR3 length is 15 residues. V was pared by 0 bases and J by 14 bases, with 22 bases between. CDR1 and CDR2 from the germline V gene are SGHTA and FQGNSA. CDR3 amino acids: CASSLAEGTDEKYYF. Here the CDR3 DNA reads TGTGCCAGCAGCTTAGCGGAAGGGACCGATGAGAAGTATTACTTC.

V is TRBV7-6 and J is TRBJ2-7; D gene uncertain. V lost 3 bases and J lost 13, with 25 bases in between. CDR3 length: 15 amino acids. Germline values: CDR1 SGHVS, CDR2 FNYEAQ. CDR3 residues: CASSLGSDNEPHHYV. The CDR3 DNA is TGTGCCAGCAGCTTGGGATCCGATAATGAACCCCACCACTACGTC.

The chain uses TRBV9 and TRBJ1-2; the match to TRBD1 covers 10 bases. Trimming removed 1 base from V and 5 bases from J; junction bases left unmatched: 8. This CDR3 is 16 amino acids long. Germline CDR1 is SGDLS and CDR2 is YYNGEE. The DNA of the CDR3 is TGTGCCAGCAGCGTACGGGACAGGGGATTGGAGTATGGCTACACCTTC. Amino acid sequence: CASSVRDRGLEYGYTF.

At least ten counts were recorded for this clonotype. CDR3 sequence: CASSPQGITEAFF. In nucleotides, the CDR3 is TGTGCCAGCAGCCCACAGGGGATCACTGAAGCTTTCTTT. This chain uses TRBV9 with TRBJ1-1; 7 nucleotides match TRBD1. V shed 4 bases and J 4 bases; nucleotides not matched to a gene: 4. There are 13 residues in the CDR3. Germline V gene lookup returns CDR1 SGDLS and CDR2 YYNGEE.

The CDR3 here is CSASNRGTGAGNTIYF. As DNA, the CDR3 is TGCAGTGCTAGCAACCGAGGGACAGGGGCTGGAAACACCATATATTTT. The chain is built from TRBV20-1 and TRBJ1-3; 10 positions agree with TRBD1. The V gene end was trimmed by 3 bases and the J gene end by 2 bases; junction bases not matched to a gene: 7. Germline CDR1 and CDR2: DFQATT and SNEGSKA (reference sequence). The CDR3 runs to 16 residues.

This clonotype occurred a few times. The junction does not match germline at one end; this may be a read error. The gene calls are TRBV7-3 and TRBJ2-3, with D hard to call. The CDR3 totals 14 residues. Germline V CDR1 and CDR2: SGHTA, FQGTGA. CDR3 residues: CASSLSRATSSTSF. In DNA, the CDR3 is TGTGCCAGCAGCTTAAGTAGGGCTACGAGCAGTACTTCTTTT.